This paragraph reports one T cell receptor beta chain. Its antigen is not known. This specimen belongs to a study of OX40 agonist ivuxolimab in advanced cancers. Study results and limitations: Expanded peripheral T-cell antigen specificity went undetermined.

Produced via immunoSEQ multiplex PCR; TCRdb's table is partial and in-frame only. The sample contains tens of thousands of clones, roughly 86% of which appear only once. Looked up from germline, CDR1 is WNHNN and CDR2 is SYGVQD (reference sequence). The length of the CDR3 is 15 residues. J was trimmed by 2 bases and V by 7 bases; bases with no gene match: 6. Specimen: CD4+ or CD8+ T cells sorted from blood, collected in a trial of the OX40 agonist ivuxolimab. This receptor was obtained from an adult with an advanced solid tumor such as melanoma, head and neck, liver or kidney cancer. V and J are TRBV10-1 and TRBJ2-2, with 8 bases matching TRBD2. The CDR3 DNA follows: TGCGCCAGCAAGTATAGCGGGACTAACACCGGGGAGCTGTTTTTT. Translating it yields CASKYSGTNTGELFF.